The clone carrying this T cell receptor beta chain was counted a few times. Its specificity is not known. This record comes from a study of T cell repertoires in cytomegalovirus infection. TCRdb processed the reads anew with MiXCR; each CDR3 protein has one entry. This sample has 300,000 to 400,000 distinct CDR3 sequences; roughly 29% occur once, and the top ten carry over 15%. The CDR3 is 15 residues long. Germline V gene sequence: CDR1 SGHTA, CDR2 FQGNSA. With 2 bases removed from V and 2 bases from J, the gap between germline ends came to 12 bases. The sample was cultured PBMCs, taken from culture after CMV antigen stimulation. V is TRBV7-2 and J is TRBJ1-2; D is unclear. This TCR was recovered from a human donor in good health (CMV status not recorded). Some clones in this sample may be carry-over from other donors' samples. The CDR3 DNA is TGTGCCAGCAGCTTATTCGCCAGCTCAAACTATGGCTACACCTTC. Translation gives CASSLFASSNYGYTF.